The 17 T cell receptor beta chains listed next were all sequenced from one sample in a study of T cell responses to AZD1222 COVID-19 vaccine (dated by TCRdb to the early 2020s). The library was generated by the immunoSEQ multiplex PCR assay. TCRdb mirrors the immuneACCESS table, restricted to in-frame sequences. Some clones are absent from its copies; in checked studies, under half trace to an unresolved V gene, and the reason for the others is unknown. This sample gives over 150,000 clones in total; 85% to 95% of them show up just once. Together, the top ten hold roughly 1% of the sample. The label giving this sample's time point can be read as: about 28 days (+/-7) after the second vaccine dose. The starting material was peripheral blood, obtained 28 days after the second AZD1222 dose. The receptors originated from an adult who received the AZD1222 COVID-19 vaccine.

A few counts support this clone. V and J are TRBV27 and TRBJ1-1; D might be TRBD1 (6 bases). Trimming took off 7 bases at V and 1 base at J, with 16 bases between the two ends. CDR3 length: 15 amino acids. CDR1 and CDR2 from the germline V gene are MNHEY and SMNVEV (reference sequence). CDR3 in amino acids: CASILRGGGNTEAFF. CDR3 DNA: TGTGCCAGCATCCTCCGAGGGGGAGGGAACACTGAAGCTTTCTTT.

To note about this clone: Other DNA sequences in the sample encode the same CDR3. The rearrangement uses TRBV29-1 and TRBJ2-3, with D uncertain. V gave up 4 bases and J gave up 5 bases, with 4 bases separating them. This CDR3 comprises 10 residues. Germline V gene sequence: CDR1 SQVTM, CDR2 ANQGSEA. Here the CDR3 DNA reads TGCAGCGTTGGGGTAGATACGCAGTATTTT. Its translation is CSVGVDTQYF.

This sequence joins TRBV10-3 and TRBJ1-1, with D unclear. The CDR3 runs to 16 residues. Germline values: CDR1 ENHRY, CDR2 SYGVKD. V dropped 4 bases and J dropped 0 bases, with 15 bases sitting between them. Here the CDR3 reads CAISGPGDNMNTEAFF. The CDR3 DNA sequence: TGTGCCATCAGTGGACCCGGGGATAACATGAACACTGAAGCTTTCTTT.

The rearrangement joins TRBV7-3 to TRBJ2-1, with D possibly matching TRBD2 (6 bases). Trimming stripped 2 bases from V and 7 bases from J, with 12 bases between. CDR3 size: 14 residues. The V gene's germline CDR1 is SGHTA and CDR2 FQGTGA. The CDR3 DNA sequence: TGTGCCAGCAGCTTATTCGGGGGTGGTAATGAGCAGTTCTTC. As protein: CASSLFGGGNEQFF.

In DNA form, the CDR3 reads TGTGCCAGCCGCCCAGGCGGGACAGACTATCAGCCCCAGCATTTT. It is translated as CASRPGGTDYQPQHF. This chain joins TRBV28 and TRBJ1-5, with TRBD1 matching over 7 bases. Per germline, CDR1 MDHEN and CDR2 SYDVKM. This CDR3 is built from 15 residues. V was clipped by 8 bases and J by 5 bases; unmatched bases: 12.

This chain uses TRBV7-2 with TRBJ2-7; D gene ambiguous. In germline, CDR1 is SGHTA, CDR2 FQGNSA. V was clipped by 5 bases and J by 7 bases, with 9 bases between them. The CDR3 runs to 11 residues. The CDR3 loop reads CASSQNAEQYF. The CDR3 DNA reads TGTGCCAGCAGCCAGAACGCAGAGCAGTACTTC.

V gene TRBV20-1 combines with J gene TRBJ1-6; no definite D call. With 3 bases removed from V and 0 bases from J, the gap between germline ends came to 9 bases. The CDR3 extends over 15 amino acids. Germline V gives CDR1 DFQATT, CDR2 SNEGSKA (reference sequence). This chain's CDR3 is CSASRGSSYNSPLHF. CDR3 in DNA: TGCAGTGCTAGTAGAGGGAGCTCCTATAATTCACCCCTCCACTTT.

For the CDR3, the DNA is TGTGCCAGCAGTGAATTTGGGAACAGGGCCTACGAGCAGTACTTC. As protein: CASSEFGNRAYEQYF. The rearrangement uses TRBV25-1 and TRBJ2-7, with a possible D match to TRBD1 (6 bases). V gave up 1 base and J gave up 2 bases, with 12 bases separating them. Germline CDR1 is MGHDK and CDR2 is SYGVNS. The CDR3 length is 15 residues.

V is TRBV5-1 and J is TRBJ1-1, with TRBD1 matching over 12 bases. Germline trimming cut 6 bases from V and 5 bases from J; bases unmatched to any gene: 14. Germline V gene data show CDR1 as SGHRS and CDR2 as YFSETQ. There are 17 residues in the CDR3. CDR3 DNA sequence: TGCGCCAGCATCCCGGGACAGGGGGCCGCTGGGGGTACTGAAGCTTTCTTT. Translating gives CASIPGQGAAGGTEAFF.

This rearrangement joins TRBV7-9 to TRBJ2-1; no clear D. Trimming left V 5 bases short and J 6 bases short, with 14 bases between. Germline V gives CDR1 SEHNR, CDR2 FQNEAQ (reference sequence). The CDR3 length is 14 residues. This CDR3 reads CASSGTPGTNEQFF. CDR3 in DNA: TGTGCCAGCAGCGGTACACCGGGTACCAATGAGCAGTTCTTC.

Written as DNA, the CDR3 is TGTGCCAGCAGCCAAAACTCTGGAAACACCATATATTTT. Translating it yields CASSQNSGNTIYF. The chain links TRBV14 to TRBJ1-3; D remains ambiguous. CDR1 and CDR2 (germline): SGHDN, FVKESK. The V gene lost 2 bases and the J gene lost 0 bases, with 2 bases spanning the gap. The CDR3 runs to 13 residues.

The chain uses TRBV19 and TRBJ2-5, with 7 nucleotides matching TRBD2. Germline trimming cut 4 bases from V and 0 bases from J; bases unmatched to any gene: 5. The V gene's germline CDR1 is LNHDA and CDR2 SQIVND (reference sequence). CDR3 length: 15 residues. CDR3 loop: CASSKSGVHQETQYF. The CDR3 DNA is TGTGCCAGTAGTAAGAGCGGGGTACACCAAGAGACCCAGTACTTC.

The chain employs TRBV7-8 and TRBJ2-5; 10 nucleotides match TRBD1. Germline V lookup: CDR1 SGHVS, CDR2 FQNEAQ. Unmatched junction bases numbered 6, after V lost 1 base and J lost 7 bases. The CDR3 length is 15 residues. For the CDR3, the DNA is TGTGCCAGCAGCTTAGTGGTAGGGACAGGGGTGACCCAGTACTTC. Translation: CASSLVVGTGVTQYF.

This clone was observed a few times. This chain links TRBV3-1 (or the pseudogene TRBV3-2) with TRBJ1-5, with 9 positions matching TRBD1. V was pared by 3 bases and J by 1 base, with 10 bases of the junction left unmatched. There are 18 residues in the CDR3. The V gene's germline CDR1 is LGHDT and CDR2 YNNKEL (reference sequence). DNA of the CDR3: TGTGCCAGCAGCCAGGGACAGGGTCGCTCATTGAGCAATCAGCCCCAGCATTTT. It translates to CASSQGQGRSLSNQPQHF.

The CDR3 spells CASSGLLYEQYF. CDR3 sequence (DNA): TGTGCCAGCAGTGGCCTCCTATACGAGCAGTACTTC. V is TRBV25-1 and J is TRBJ2-7; D unresolved. V was cut by 4 bases and J by 4 bases, with 8 bases left in between. Germline V gene lookup returns CDR1 MGHDK and CDR2 SYGVNS. The CDR3 is made up of 12 amino acids.

The chain is built from TRBV7-2 and TRBJ1-5; no definite D call. The CDR3 is made up of 12 amino acids. The germline V and J ends were trimmed by 1 base and 6 bases, with 4 bases remaining between them. Germline CDR1 and CDR2: SGHTA and FQGNSA. The CDR3 protein is CASSLDLQPQHF. CDR3 nucleotide sequence: TGTGCCAGCAGCTTAGACCTTCAGCCCCAGCATTTT. Full variable domain (remainder filled in from reference TRBV7-2 and TRBJ1-5): GAGVSQSPSNKVTEKGKDVELRCDPISGHTALYWYRQSLGQGLEFLIYFQGNSAPDKSGLPSDRFSAERTGGSVSTLTIQRTQQEDSAVYLCASSLDLQPQHFGDGTRLSIL.

V is TRBV2 and J is TRBJ2-1; 10 bases fit TRBD1. Germline values: CDR1 SNHLY, CDR2 FYNNEI. The ends lost 2 bases at V and 9 bases at J; junction bases unmatched: 7. The CDR3 totals 15 residues. The CDR3 coding sequence is TGTGCCAGCAGTGAAATCCGGACAGGGGGTGCTGAGCAGTTCTTC. This encodes CASSEIRTGGAEQFF.